These 13 T cell receptor beta chains originate from one sample sequenced in a study of blood T cells in healthy people across ages. PCR was performed a second time for about 7 to 11 cycles using a sample-barcoded 5' primer and a J-beta primer mix. In TCRdb, the 5' RACE reads were re-called with MiXCR into one record per CDR3 protein. This sample has around 650,000 distinct CDR3 sequences, with roughly two fifths found just once. Sequenced material: blood. These receptors originate from a man aged 80 or over in good health.

This clonotype was detected ten times or more. CDR3 in amino acids: CSVVRTRETQYF. The CDR3 DNA sequence: TGCAGCGTTGTGCGGACTCGGGAGACCCAGTACTTC. This rearrangement joins TRBV29-1 to TRBJ2-5; D possibly corresponds to TRBD2 (5 bases). Germline lookup yields CDR1 SQVTM and CDR2 ANQGSEA. The length of the CDR3 is 12 residues. Trimming shortened V by 4 bases and J by 5 bases, and 11 bases separated the two germline ends.

In this sample, this clonotype turned up a few times. The CDR3 DNA reads as TGTGCCACCAGCAGCCACAGGGATAACTACGAGCAGTACTTC. This codes for CATSSHRDNYEQYF. The rearrangement links TRBV15 to TRBJ2-5; maybe TRBD1 (6 bases). TRBJ2-7 matches the DNA end more closely, so the J call is doubtful. Germline loops: CDR1 LNHNV, CDR2 YYDKDF (reference sequence). This CDR3 has 14 residues.

This clonotype was observed a handful of times. V is TRBV21-1 and J is TRBJ1-1; TRBD1, as called in the table, went unchecked against the DNA. TRBV21-1 is labeled a pseudogene. The CDR3 loop spans 16 amino acids. The CDR3, as DNA: TGTGCCAGCAGCAAAAGGGGGGGACAGGCCTACACTGAAGCTTTCTTT. Its translation: CASSKRGGQAYTEAFF.

This clonotype was picked up many times. The rearrangement links TRBV29-1 to TRBJ1-1; D perhaps matches TRBD1 (6 bases). The germline V gene has CDR1 SQVTM and CDR2 ANQGSEA. Trimming stripped 3 bases from V and 8 bases from J, with 10 bases between. This CDR3 has 11 residues. The CDR3 sequence is CSVDLGAEAFF. The CDR3 nucleotides read TGCAGCGTTGATCTGGGGGCGGAAGCTTTCTTT.

This clonotype was picked up a small number of times. V and J are TRBV9 and TRBJ2-7, with 8 bases aligning to TRBD1. Germline-derived CDR1 and CDR2 are SGDLS and YYNGEE. The trim removed 8 bases at V and 7 bases at J, leaving 11 bases unmatched. The CDR3 has 13 amino acids. The CDR3 protein is CASTLQGVDEQYF. The CDR3 DNA reads TGTGCCAGTACCTTACAGGGGGTCGATGAGCAGTACTTC.

The chain links TRBV7-8 to TRBJ2-5, with 12 bases lining up with TRBD2. Germline V gene sequence: CDR1 SGHVS, CDR2 FQNEAQ. V trimming: 5 bases; J trimming: 5 bases; junction bases outside the gene matches: 6. The CDR3 has 15 amino acids. Written as DNA, the CDR3 is TGTGCCAGCAGCCCGACTAGCGGGAGTCGGGAGACCCAGTACTTC. It is translated as CASSPTSGSRETQYF.

The gene calls are TRBV10-3 and TRBJ2-7; D call uncertain. The CDR3 consists of 15 residues. Germline V lookup: CDR1 ENHRY, CDR2 SYGVKD. V lost 6 bases and J 7 bases, leaving 22 bases between the germline ends. The CDR3 loop is CAIRDSKSSYNEQYF. The DNA for the CDR3 is TGTGCCATCAGGGATAGTAAGAGCTCCTACAATGAGCAGTACTTC.

This clonotype showed up just a few times. V and J are TRBV7-9 and TRBJ2-3; TRBD1 matches 8 bases. This CDR3 spans 16 amino acids. J gave up 4 bases and V 1 base, and 7 bases lay outside the gene matches. Per germline, CDR1 SEHNR and CDR2 FQNEAQ (reference sequence). CDR3 DNA sequence: TGTGCCAGCAGCTTAGTTTCAGGGGGCTACGCAGATACGCAGTATTTT. As protein: CASSLVSGGYADTQYF.

V usage is TRBV7-2 and J usage is TRBJ2-1; 14 nucleotides align to TRBD2. The germline V gene has CDR1 SGHTA and CDR2 FQGNSA. V lost 8 bases to trimming and J lost 10 bases; unmatched junction nucleotides: 10. The CDR3 loop spans 15 amino acids. CDR3 sequence (DNA): TGTGCCAGCGCCGGGACTAGCGGGAGCCAGTACGAGCAGTTCTTC. This encodes CASAGTSGSQYEQFF.

This clonotype was seen a few times. The CDR3 coding sequence is TGCGCCAGCAGCTTCTCAGGAGTCCAAGAGACCCAGTACTTC. Encoded protein: CASSFSGVQETQYF. The chain joins TRBV5-1 to TRBJ2-5; D not certain. Germline V gene lookup returns CDR1 SGHRS and CDR2 YFSETQ. Trimming pared 2 bases from V and 1 base from J, leaving 9 bases between. The CDR3 contains 14 residues.

This clonotype appeared many times. V is TRBV20-1 and J is TRBJ1-2; tentatively, D is TRBD1 (6 bases). Trimming took off 6 bases at V and 2 bases at J, with 16 bases between the two ends. Germline V gene data show CDR1 as DFQATT and CDR2 as SNEGSKA (reference sequence). The CDR3 is made up of 14 amino acids. CDR3 DNA: TGCAGTGCAGGAGGTGGGGGGGCGAACTATGGCTACACCTTC. This sequence encodes CSAGGGGANYGYTF.

The rearrangement links TRBV5-1 to TRBJ2-1; either TRBD1 or TRBD2 may supply D (5 bases each). The CDR3 spans 13 residues. The germline V and J ends were trimmed by 4 bases and 5 bases, with 10 bases remaining between them. The V gene's germline CDR1 is SGHRS and CDR2 YFSETQ. The CDR3 DNA follows: TGCGCCAGCAGCGTAGGGACCAACAATGAGCAGTTCTTC. Its translation: CASSVGTNNEQFF.

This clonotype was seen only a few times. The chain couples TRBV7-8 to TRBJ2-5, with D hard to call. With the DNA end fitting TRBJ2-7 better, the J assignment may be wrong. The CDR3 runs 15 residues. CDR1 is SGHVS and CDR2 is FQNEAQ in the germline V gene. The CDR3 sequence: CASSLKSGVMSEQYF. The CDR3 bases are TGTGCCAGCAGCTTAAAGTCTGGGGTTATGAGCGAGCAGTACTTC.